This T cell receptor beta chain is from a study of OX40 agonist ivuxolimab in advanced cancers. In the study overall: Treatment of patients was with ivuxolimab, an agonistic anti-OX40 (CD134) antibody. The dose-escalation cohort was just under 85% male, with a mean age of around 60 years, ranging roughly 20 to 90.

Profiling relied on immunoSEQ multiplex PCR, and the TCRdb table lists in-frame clones only, not all of them. Of about 79,000 clones in the sample, 90% were seen once. V lost 4 bases and J lost 6; bases outside the gene matches: 11. CDR1 is SGHDN and CDR2 is FVKESK in the germline V gene. The CDR3 loop spans 16 amino acids. This clonotype originated in an adult with an advanced solid tumor such as melanoma, head and neck, liver or kidney cancer. The chain is built from TRBV14 and TRBJ2-2, with 7 nucleotides matching TRBD1. The specimen was CD4+ or CD8+ T cells sorted from blood, collected in a trial of the OX40 agonist ivuxolimab. For the CDR3, the DNA is TGTGCCAGCAGCCCGCTAACCGGGACAGTTTCCGGGGAGCTGTTTTTT. Protein sequence: CASSPLTGTVSGELFF.